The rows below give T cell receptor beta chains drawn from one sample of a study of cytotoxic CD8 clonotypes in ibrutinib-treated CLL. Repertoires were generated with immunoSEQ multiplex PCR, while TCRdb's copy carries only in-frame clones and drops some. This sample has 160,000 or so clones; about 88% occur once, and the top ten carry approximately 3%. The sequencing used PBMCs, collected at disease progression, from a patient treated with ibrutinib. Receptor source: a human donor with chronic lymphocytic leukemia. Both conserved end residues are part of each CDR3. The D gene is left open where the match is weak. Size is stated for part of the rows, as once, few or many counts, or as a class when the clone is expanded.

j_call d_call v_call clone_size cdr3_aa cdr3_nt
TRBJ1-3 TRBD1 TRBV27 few CASSWGQGTISGNTIYF TGTGCCAGCAGTTGGGGACAGGGGACAATCTCTGGAAACACCATATATTTT
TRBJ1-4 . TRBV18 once CASSPGAATNEKLFF TGTGCCAGCTCACCAGGGGCTGCAACTAATGAAAAACTGTTTTTT
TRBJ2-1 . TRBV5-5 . CASSPRLDSYNEQFF TGTGCCAGCAGCCCTAGACTTGACTCCTACAATGAGCAGTTCTTC
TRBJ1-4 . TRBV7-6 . CASSRPTGYGEKLFF TGTGCCAGCAGCCGCCCCACAGGGTACGGTGAAAAACTGTTTTTT
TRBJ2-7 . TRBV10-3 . CAISVGESYEQYF TGTGCCATCAGTGTGGGGGAATCCTACGAGCAGTACTTC
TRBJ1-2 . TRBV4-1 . CASSQEPHFAYGYTF TGCGCCAGCAGCCAAGAACCCCACTTTGCCTATGGCTACACCTTC
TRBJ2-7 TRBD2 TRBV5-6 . CASSSSGRSPYEQYF TGTGCCAGCAGCTCTAGCGGGAGGTCACCCTACGAGCAGTACTTC
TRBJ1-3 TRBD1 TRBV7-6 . CASSLKPGQGLTPGNTIYF TGTGCCAGCAGCTTAAAGCCGGGACAGGGACTAACTCCTGGAAACACCATATATTTT
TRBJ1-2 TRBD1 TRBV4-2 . CASSQGAPGTGVGYGYTF TGTGCCAGCAGCCAAGGGGCCCCCGGGACAGGGGTCGGGTATGGCTACACCTTC
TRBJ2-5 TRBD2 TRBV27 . CASSLTSGYQETQYF TGTGCCAGCAGTTTGACTAGCGGGTACCAAGAGACCCAGTACTTC
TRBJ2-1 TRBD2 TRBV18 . CASSPLAGENNEQFF TGTGCCAGCTCCCCTCTAGCGGGGGAGAACAATGAGCAGTTCTTC
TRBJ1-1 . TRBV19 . CASSINRRNTEAFF TGTGCCAGTAGTATAAACAGGAGGAACACTGAAGCTTTCTTT
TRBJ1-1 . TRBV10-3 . CAIRTTDYTEAFF TGTGCCATCAGGACGACAGACTACACTGAAGCTTTCTTT
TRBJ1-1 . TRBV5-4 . CASSSPTGVNTEAFF TGTGCCAGCAGTTCGCCAACAGGAGTAAACACTGAAGCTTTCTTT
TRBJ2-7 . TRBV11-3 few CASSPPLGLVEQYF TGTGCCAGCAGCCCTCCACTGGGGCTGGTCGAGCAGTACTTC
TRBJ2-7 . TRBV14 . CASSQGVFRAYEQYF TGTGCCAGCAGCCAAGGTGTGTTTAGGGCATACGAGCAGTACTTC
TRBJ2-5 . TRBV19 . CASSISGYGETQYF TGTGCCAGTAGTATATCCGGTTACGGGGAGACCCAGTACTTC
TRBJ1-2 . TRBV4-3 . CASSHERREYGYTF TGCGCCAGCAGCCACGAACGGCGGGAGTATGGCTACACCTTC
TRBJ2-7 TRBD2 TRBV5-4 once CASSLGTSGEQYF TGTGCCAGCAGCTTGGGGACTAGCGGCGAGCAGTACTTC
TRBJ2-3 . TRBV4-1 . CASSQDRGRPSTDTQYF TGCGCCAGCAGCCAAGATCGTGGCAGGCCGAGCACAGATACGCAGTATTTT
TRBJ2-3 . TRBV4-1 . CASSHSTNTDTQYF TGCGCCAGCAGCCATTCTACTAACACAGATACGCAGTATTTT
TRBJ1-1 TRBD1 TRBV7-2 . CASSGDRGTEAFF TGTGCCAGCAGTGGGGACAGGGGAACTGAAGCTTTCTTT
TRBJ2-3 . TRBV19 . CASSIAGAVDTQYF TGTGCCAGTAGTATAGCGGGAGCCGTAGATACGCAGTATTTT
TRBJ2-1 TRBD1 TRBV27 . CASSRQGNLDEQFF TGTGCCAGCAGTAGACAGGGTAATTTGGATGAGCAGTTCTTC
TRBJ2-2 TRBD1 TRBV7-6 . CASSLGAGGLAGELFF TGTGCCAGCAGCTTAGGAGCAGGGGGCTTGGCCGGGGAGCTGTTTTTT
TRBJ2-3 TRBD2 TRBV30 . CAWSPGLAGAADTQYF TGTGCCTGGAGCCCGGGACTAGCGGGAGCCGCAGATACGCAGTATTTT
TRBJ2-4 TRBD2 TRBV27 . CASSPLGLAGGPTKNIQYF TGTGCCAGCAGTCCGCTCGGACTAGCGGGAGGGCCGACCAAAAACATTCAGTACTTC
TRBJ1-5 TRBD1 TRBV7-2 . CASSLVTGIQPQHF TGTGCCAGCAGCTTAGTGACAGGGATCCAGCCCCAGCATTTT
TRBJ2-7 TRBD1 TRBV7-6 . CASSIRPGQKTYEQYF TGTGCCAGCAGCATACGACCGGGACAGAAAACCTACGAGCAGTACTTC
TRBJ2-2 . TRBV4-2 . CASSQAGFTGELFF TGTGCCAGCAGCCAAGCAGGGTTCACCGGGGAGCTGTTTTTT
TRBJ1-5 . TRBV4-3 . CASSQSFSASNQPQHF TGCGCCAGCAGCCAATCCTTTTCGGCTAGCAATCAGCCCCAGCATTTT
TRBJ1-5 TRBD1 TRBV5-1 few CASSPGGRDQPQHF TGCGCCAGCAGCCCAGGGGGACGGGATCAGCCCCAGCATTTT
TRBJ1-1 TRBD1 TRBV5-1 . CASSMTGLNTEAFF TGCGCCAGCAGCATGACAGGGTTGAACACTGAAGCTTTCTTT
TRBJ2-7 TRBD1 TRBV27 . CASRGTGWTYEQYF TGTGCCAGCAGAGGGACAGGGTGGACCTACGAGCAGTACTTC
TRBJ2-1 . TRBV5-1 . CASSLGLGTSDNEQFF TGCGCCAGCAGCTTGGGCCTAGGGACTTCAGATAATGAGCAGTTCTTC
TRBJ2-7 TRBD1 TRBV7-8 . CASSLDRQAYEQYF TGTGCCAGCAGCCTGGACAGGCAGGCCTACGAGCAGTACTTC
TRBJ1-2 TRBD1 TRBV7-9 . CASSSAPTGAPNYGYTF TGTGCCAGCAGCTCCGCCCCGACAGGGGCCCCTAACTATGGCTACACCTTC
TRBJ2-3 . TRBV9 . CASSVSRSTDTQYF TGTGCCAGCAGCGTATCCAGGAGCACAGATACGCAGTATTTT
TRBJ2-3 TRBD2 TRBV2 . CASPSGRGDTQYF TGTGCCAGCCCTAGCGGCCGGGGAGATACGCAGTATTTT